What follows are 20 T cell receptor beta chains derived from one specimen sequenced in a study of T-cell reconstitution after alpha-beta-depleted transplantation in children (dated by TCRdb to 2016 to 2017). The treatment or condition label of this sample denotes: allogeneic hematopoietic cell transplantation with graft depleted of TCRalphabeta T cells and CD19 B cells. Libraries were built with PCR. The sequencer listed for this sample is Illumina HiSeq 2500. To normalize quantification of the TCRbeta repertoire, the TCR libraries were built with molecular barcoding that relied on unique molecular identifiers. TCRdb ran its own pipeline on the public reads, namely fastp trimming at Q25 and MiXCR clone calling, and kept in-frame beta chains. For every CDR3 protein sequence, its rows merge into one entry that carries the most common genes and DNA. This sample gives 200,000 to 250,000 distinct CDR3 sequences in total; 8.2% of them show up just once. 6.3% of the sample lies in the top ten.

The source was PBMCs, mostly from graft donor cells, collected 180 days after TCRalphabeta/CD19-depleted stem cell transplant. These receptors all come from a male patient aged 10 to 17 who had a stem cell transplant for acute lymphoblastic leukemia, so the T cells may come from the graft donor.

This clonotype came up many times. The chain carries TRBV7-2 and TRBJ1-3; D uncertain. CDR3 size: 14 residues. V was pared by 0 bases and J by 10 bases, with 13 bases between. CDR1 and CDR2 from the germline V gene are SGHTA and FQGNSA. CDR3 DNA sequence: TGTGCCAGCAGCTTAGCGTTCGGTTCGACGACCATATATTTT. Translated: CASSLAFGSTTIYF.

This clonotype was recorded at least ten times. The J gene is TRBJ2-3, the V gene TRBV9; the D call may be TRBD1 or TRBD2 (5 bases each). The CDR3 is 15 residues long. Trimming removed 4 bases from V and 3 bases from J, with 15 bases in between. Per germline, CDR1 SGDLS and CDR2 YYNGEE. The CDR3 protein is CASSLGTHLTDTQYF. In nucleotides, the CDR3 is TGTGCCAGCAGCCTTGGGACCCACCTTACAGATACGCAGTATTTT. Using reference TRBV9 and TRBJ2-3 for the parts outside the CDR3, the full variable domain is DSGVTQTPKHLITATGQRVTLRCSPRSGDLSVYWYQQSLDQGLQFLIQYYNGEERAKGNILERFSAQQFPDLHSELNLSSLELGDSALYFCASSLGTHLTDTQYFGPGTRLTVL.

This clonotype showed up many times. Written as DNA, the CDR3 is TGTGCCAGCAGGGGAGACAGACTTTATAGCAATCAGCCCCAGCATTTT. Its translation is CASRGDRLYSNQPQHF. The chain combines TRBV28 with TRBJ1-5; perhaps TRBD1 as D (5 bases). The CDR3 runs to 16 residues. Trimming stripped 6 bases from V and 0 bases from J, with 15 bases between. Germline-derived CDR1 and CDR2 are MDHEN and SYDVKM.

This clonotype was counted at least ten times. This chain links TRBV7-2 with TRBJ2-2; D call uncertain. CDR3 length: 15 residues. V dropped 2 bases and J dropped 0 bases, with 7 bases sitting between them. Germline-derived CDR1 and CDR2 are SGHTA and FQGNSA. The CDR3 nucleotides read TGTGCCAGCAGCTTATACAGTACGAACACCGGGGAGCTGTTTTTT. Its translation: CASSLYSTNTGELFF.

This clonotype was picked up many times. The rearrangement joins TRBV2 to TRBJ2-4; the match to TRBD1 covers 9 bases. V lost 7 bases, J lost 9 bases, and 10 bases stayed unmatched. The germline V gene has CDR1 SNHLY and CDR2 FYNNEI. The CDR3 is 14 residues long. CDR3 sequence reads: CASIPPGQGSIQYF. The CDR3 nucleotides read TGTGCCAGCATCCCCCCCGGACAGGGGAGCATTCAGTACTTC.

Many counts were recorded for this clonotype. The V call is TRBV27, the J call TRBJ1-5; D is ambiguous. The V gene's germline CDR1 is MNHEY and CDR2 SMNVEV (reference sequence). The CDR3 runs to 15 residues. V lost 5 bases and J 0 bases, leaving 11 bases between the germline ends. DNA of the CDR3: TGTGCCAGCAGTCCGACGGTAAATAGCAATCAGCCCCAGCATTTT. As protein: CASSPTVNSNQPQHF.

This clonotype was counted ten times or more. One end of the junction fails to match germline, which may point to a read error. The rearrangement joins TRBV19 to TRBJ1-4, with TRBD1 as a possible D gene (6 bases). Germline CDR1 and CDR2: LNHDA and SQIVND (reference sequence). The CDR3 spans 15 residues. The CDR3 coding sequence is TGTGCCAGTACTATAAGAACAGGGATGAATGAAAAACTGTTTTTT. Its translation: CASTIRTGMNEKLFF.

This clonotype was picked up many times. The chain employs TRBV4-2 and TRBJ2-1, with D hard to call. V lost 0 bases and J 0 bases, leaving 6 bases between the germline ends. The CDR3 loop spans 15 amino acids. CDR1 is LGHNA and CDR2 is YNFKEQ in the germline V gene. CDR3 nucleotide sequence: TGTGCCAGCAGCCAAGAGTGGGGCTCCTACAATGAGCAGTTCTTC. The encoded protein is CASSQEWGSYNEQFF.

As concerns this clonotype: A read error may be the cause here, since a much bigger clone is one base away. The V and J genes are TRBV4-1 and TRBJ1-5; tentatively, D is TRBD1 (5 bases). V was clipped by 2 bases and J by 4 bases, with 12 bases between them. Germline-derived CDR1 and CDR2 are MGHRA and YSYEKL. This CDR3 has 15 amino acids. The CDR3 is CASSQNLDINQPQHF. The CDR3 DNA reads TGCGCCAGCAGCCAAAACCTGGACATAAATCAGCCCCAGCATTTT.

This clonotype came up many times. CDR3 in DNA: TGTGCCACCAGTGATTCCGGGACTCTTACCTACAATGAGCAGTTCTTC. This encodes CATSDSGTLTYNEQFF. The genes are TRBV24-1 and TRBJ2-1, with D perhaps matching TRBD2 (6 bases). Germline values: CDR1 KGHDR, CDR2 SFDVKD. This CDR3 has 16 residues. The V end lost 2 bases, the J end lost 2 bases, and 12 bases lay between the germline ends.

The table lists this clonotype with many counts. The chain recombines TRBV11-2 with TRBJ2-1; TRBD2 might be the D (6 bases). The CDR3 is 16 residues long. Germline loops: CDR1 SGHAT, CDR2 FQNNGV. V was cut by 4 bases and J by 7 bases, with 20 bases left in between. In nucleotides, the CDR3 is TGTGCCAGCAGCTCAGCGCCCGGAGGGAGCAATAATGAGCAGTTCTTC. Translating it yields CASSSAPGGSNNEQFF. The whole variable domain, remainder taken from reference TRBV11-2 and TRBJ2-1, is EAGVAQSPRYKIIEKRQSVAFWCNPISGHATLYWYQQILGQGPKLLIQFQNNGVVDDSQLPKDRFSAERLKGVDSTLKIQPAKLEDSAVYLCASSSAPGGSNNEQFFGPGTRLTVL.

The table lists this clonotype with many counts. CDR3 nucleotides: TGCAGTGCTAGAGCCATTCTACCCAGCGGCACAGATACGCAGTATTTT. Protein sequence: CSARAILPSGTDTQYF. The chain employs TRBV20-1 and TRBJ2-3; D ambiguous. The CDR3 contains 16 residues. Deletions cut 1 base from V and 1 base from J, with 15 bases between. Germline V gene sequence: CDR1 DFQATT, CDR2 SNEGSKA (reference sequence).

This clonotype was picked up many times. The chain couples TRBV29-1 to TRBJ2-3, with 8 bases that match TRBD1. J gave up 4 bases and V 6 bases, and 6 bases lay outside the gene matches. Germline CDR1 and CDR2: SQVTM and ANQGSEA. The CDR3 is 13 amino acids. The CDR3 bases are TGCAGCGTCGACAGGGGAAATCCAGATACGCAGTATTTT. Its translation is CSVDRGNPDTQYF.

This clonotype has at least ten counts. The chain links TRBV27 to TRBJ1-2; the match to TRBD1 covers 7 bases. The CDR3 is 14 amino acids. CDR1 is MNHEY and CDR2 is SMNVEV in the germline V gene (reference sequence). Trimming took 5 bases from V and 4 from J; bases not matched to a gene: 7. CDR3 nucleotides: TGTGCCAGCAGTCTCGTTCGACAGGGCTATGGCTACACCTTC. Residues: CASSLVRQGYGYTF.

This clonotype was observed at least ten times. The chain uses TRBV6-5 and TRBJ2-7, with 10 nucleotides matching TRBD2. This CDR3 comprises 15 residues. Germline V gene lookup returns CDR1 MNHEY and CDR2 SVGAGI. Trimming took 2 bases from V and 2 from J; bases not matched to a gene: 3. The CDR3 is CASSYKTSGPYEQYF. CDR3 nucleotides: TGTGCCAGCAGTTACAAGACTAGCGGGCCCTACGAGCAGTACTTC.

This clonotype was found many times. The genes are TRBV7-9 and TRBJ2-5, with TRBD1 identical over 12 bases. The J segment lost 0 bases and the V segment lost 3 bases, leaving 2 bases of the junction unmatched. CDR1 SEHNR and CDR2 FQNEAQ come from the germline V gene (reference sequence). The CDR3 loop spans 16 amino acids. CDR3 protein: CASSFGDRGHQETQYF. CDR3 sequence (DNA): TGTGCCAGCAGCTTCGGGGACAGGGGGCACCAAGAGACCCAGTACTTC. The whole variable domain, filled in from reference TRBV7-9 and TRBJ2-5, reads DTGVSQNPRHKITKRGQNVTFRCDPISEHNRLYWYRQTLGQGPEFLTYFQNEAQLEKSRLLSDRFSAERPKGSFSTLEIQRTEQGDSAMYLCASSFGDRGHQETQYFGPGTRLLVL.

This clonotype has ten or more counts. This chain joins TRBV7-2 and TRBJ2-7, with 10 bases matching TRBD1. CDR1 and CDR2 (germline): SGHTA, FQGNSA. The CDR3 is 15 amino acids. J was trimmed by 2 bases and V by 2 bases; bases with no gene match: 3. This CDR3 is CASSLRGQGTYEQYF. In nucleotides, the CDR3 is TGTGCCAGCAGCTTAAGGGGACAGGGGACCTACGAGCAGTACTTC.

This clonotype appeared many times. The J gene is TRBJ2-4, the V gene TRBV18; 9 bases fit TRBD1. Germline CDR1 reads KGHSH; CDR2 reads LQKENI. V gave up 3 bases and J gave up 2 bases; unmatched junction bases: 8. CDR3 size: 17 residues. This chain's CDR3 is CASSPNAGTGTKNIQYF. CDR3 DNA: TGTGCCAGCTCACCTAACGCCGGGACAGGGACCAAAAACATTCAGTACTTC.

Comments on this clonotype: A much larger clone sits a single nucleotide away, making a read error possible. The chain couples TRBV20-1 to TRBJ2-4; perhaps TRBD1 as D (5 bases). The germline gives CDR1 DFQATT, CDR2 SNEGSKA (reference sequence). The CDR3 runs 15 residues. Trimming removed 5 bases at V and 2 bases at J, with 16 bases between. The CDR3 DNA sequence: TGCAGTGCTCCCCTCAGGGCGAAATCCAAAAACATTCAGTACTTC. As protein: CSAPLRAKSKNIQYF.

This clonotype occurred many times. J is TRBJ1-4 and V is TRBV5-1; 7 nucleotides match TRBD1. Germline CDR1 is SGHRS and CDR2 is YFSETQ. CDR3 length: 15 residues. Trimming cost V 4 bases and J 3 bases; bases outside gene matches: 6. The CDR3 nucleotides read TGCGCCAGCAGCACTTACAGGGGACCTAATGAAAAACTGTTTTTT. Encoded protein: CASSTYRGPNEKLFF.